This T cell receptor (beta chain) appears in the sequencing data of a study of glioma-infiltrating T cells after dendritic cell vaccination. Whole-study context: Dendritic cell vaccine was injected intradermally three times, biweekly.

Fresh-frozen tumor tissue and more than two years of survival data were available for all. The protocol was immunoSEQ multiplex PCR, while the TCRdb copy is restricted to in-frame clones and leaves out a portion. The sample consists of about 95,000 clones, about 85% of them appearing once. This CDR3 region has 17 residues. With 2 bases clipped from V and 3 bases from J, the junction kept 9 bases outside the gene matches. Looked up from germline, CDR1 is SGHAT and CDR2 is FQNNGV. Study-wide points: Higher pretreatment TIL content predicted longer progression-free time and survival.

As concerns this clone: Its antigen is unidentified.

The TCR originated in a human donor with glioblastoma. The chain recombines TRBV11-2 with TRBJ2-1; 8 bases are a match to TRBD1. The sequencing here drew on blood, taken before dendritic cell vaccination. CDR3 protein: CASSLYTRTGSYNEQFF. The DNA of the CDR3 is TGTGCCAGCAGCTTATACACTAGGACAGGGAGCTACAATGAGCAGTTCTTC.